This record looks at one T cell receptor beta chain sequence and its context. Its recognized antigen is unknown. No base-level quality is on record; no much larger clone is a single base apart. The germline V gene supplies CDR1 SGHVS and CDR2 FNYEAQ. The CDR3 starts with the cysteine, ends with the phenylalanine, and has 16 residues. The retained sequence is limited to the CDR3, 48 bases, with the frame set at the first base. Unmatched junction bases come to 6, with V trimmed by 5 bases and J by 0 bases. RNA was extracted using the RNeasy kit, and about 0.45 to 1 ug of the RNA was reverse transcribed with random hexamers. The immunoSEQ multiplex PCR assay, covering 54 Vbeta and 13 Jbeta segments, was used to amplify TCR beta CDR3 regions. PCR amplification bias was corrected using a synthetic template baseline for primer optimization and computational correction. Per the original workflow: Reads were annotated to V, D and J genes according to IMGT and were analyzed with immunoSEQ Analyzer, with only productive sequences retained. To calculate clonality, Shannon entropy was normalized by log2 of the number of productive unique sequences and then subtracted from one. Public and private clones were assessed among the 100 most prevalent clones of each patient and control. Susac-specific clones were defined as absent from healthy and MS cohorts, 1052 published viral clones and other ImmuneACCESS disease sequences. TCRdb reanalyzed the raw reads on its own, using fastp at Q25 for trimming and MiXCR for clone calling, and kept in-frame beta chains. For every CDR3 protein sequence, its rows merge into one entry that carries the most common genes and DNA. For this entry, the V and J calls and clone size follow TCRdb and not the study's own pipeline. Present in this sample are about 300,000 distinct CDR3 sequences, about 91% of which were seen just once. Jointly, the top ten make up roughly 0.17% of the sample.

Peripheral blood CD8+ and CD4+ T cells from healthy donors, Susac syndrome patients and multiple sclerosis patients were profiled by high-throughput TCR beta sequencing. The multiple sclerosis controls were treatment-naive patients whose relapsing-remitting disease, either stable or active, fulfilled the revised McDonald criteria. Bulk CD8+ and CD4+ T cells were purified by magnetic negative isolation, whereas CD8+ TEMRA cells were enriched by FACS. Blood was collected in EDTA tubes and processed within 24 hours, with PBMCs isolated through density gradient centrifugation. PBMCs intended for TCR sequencing were frozen in liquid nitrogen and were later thawed in a 37 degrees C water bath. Purity of sorted or isolated CD4+, CD8+ and CD8+ TEMRA cells was at least 90%. The data are from a study of CD8 T cells in Susac syndrome (dated by TCRdb to about 2019). About the full investigation: The study used repertoire sequencing to test whether antigen drove CD8+ T cell activation and differentiation in Susac syndrome. CD8+ T cell repertoire clonality was compared between about a dozen healthy donors, around 14 Susac syndrome patients and 15 multiple sclerosis patients. General study outcomes and caveats: The number of individuals in the TCR sequencing and HLA analysis was acknowledged as relatively small.

The sample comprised CD8+ T cells from PBMCs. Recombination linked TRBV7-6 to TRBJ2-7; the central 11 bases match TRBD2. This TCR came from a human donor with multiple sclerosis. The DNA reads TGTGCCAGCAGCCAAGGGACTAGCGGCCCCTCCTACGAGCAGTACTTC. It codes for CASSQGTSGPSYEQYF. The full variable domain, completed from the reference TRBV7-6 and TRBJ2-7 proteins outside the CDR3, reads GAGVSQSPRYKVTKRGQDVALRCDPISGHVSLYWYRQALGQGPEFLTYFNYEAQQDKSGLPNDRFSAERPEGSISTLTIQRTEQRDSAMYRCASSQGTSGPSYEQYFGPGTRLTVT.